This entry is about one T cell receptor (beta chain). Its antigen is not known. This sample is part of a study of T cell repertoires in cytomegalovirus infection. Study information: Both recently identified HLA-C-restricted and well-studied HLA-B-restricted CMV epitopes were used in the study. Carrying CMV and the relevant HLA type showed in public TCR beta signatures. Study conclusions and caveats: Dominating the ex vivo response were HLA-C-restricted CMV-specific TCR beta clonotypes. Summed public TCR beta family frequency identified CMV carriers bearing the relevant HLA.

TCRdb reprocessed the reads with MiXCR, giving one entry per CDR3 protein. The data hold hundreds of thousands of distinct CDR3 sequences, with about 27% observed a single time. V lost 3 bases, J lost 7 bases, and 4 bases stayed unmatched. The CDR3 is 15 residues long. Germline values: CDR1 LNHDA, CDR2 SQIVND (reference sequence). This material consisted of cultured PBMCs, taken from culture after CMV antigen stimulation. This chain connects TRBV19 to TRBJ1-6, with 9 bases that match TRBD1. This TCR came from a human donor in good health (CMV status not recorded). Some clones in this sample may be carry-over from other donors' samples. This chain's CDR3 is CASSMEGQGNSPLHF. The CDR3 DNA reads as TGTGCCAGTAGTATGGAGGGACAGGGAAATTCACCCCTCCACTTT.